Listed here are 2 T cell receptor beta chains from one sample, sequenced in a study of CD8 T cells in Susac syndrome. When the RNA was reverse transcribed, random hexamers were used with an input of roughly 0.45 to 1 ug. TCRdb re-derived calls from the immunoSEQ multiplex PCR reads in MiXCR, one entry per CDR3 protein. Of roughly 200,000 distinct CDR3 sequences listed, 95% were seen once; the top ten hold about 0.16%. Source material: CD8+ T cells from PBMCs. The origin of the receptors is a human donor with multiple sclerosis.

The V gene is TRBV4-1, the J gene TRBJ2-7, with 8 bases fitting TRBD1. The V gene's germline CDR1 is MGHRA and CDR2 YSYEKL. The CDR3 length is 16 residues. Germline trimming cut 0 bases from V and 2 bases from J; bases unmatched to any gene: 6. CDR3 DNA sequence: TGCGCCAGCAGCCAAGACAGGACAGGGAGAGCCTACGAGCAGTACTTC. Translated, it gives CASSQDRTGRAYEQYF.

The gene calls are TRBV11-2 and TRBJ2-1; tentatively, D is TRBD1 or TRBD2 (5 bases each). The CDR3 has 11 amino acids. The ends were cut back, 1 base at V and 11 bases at J, with 6 bases in the middle. CDR1 is SGHAT, CDR2 FQNNGV, per germline. CDR3 in amino acids: CASSLGGQQFF. The CDR3 coding sequence is TGTGCCAGCAGCTTAGGGGGACAGCAGTTCTTC.